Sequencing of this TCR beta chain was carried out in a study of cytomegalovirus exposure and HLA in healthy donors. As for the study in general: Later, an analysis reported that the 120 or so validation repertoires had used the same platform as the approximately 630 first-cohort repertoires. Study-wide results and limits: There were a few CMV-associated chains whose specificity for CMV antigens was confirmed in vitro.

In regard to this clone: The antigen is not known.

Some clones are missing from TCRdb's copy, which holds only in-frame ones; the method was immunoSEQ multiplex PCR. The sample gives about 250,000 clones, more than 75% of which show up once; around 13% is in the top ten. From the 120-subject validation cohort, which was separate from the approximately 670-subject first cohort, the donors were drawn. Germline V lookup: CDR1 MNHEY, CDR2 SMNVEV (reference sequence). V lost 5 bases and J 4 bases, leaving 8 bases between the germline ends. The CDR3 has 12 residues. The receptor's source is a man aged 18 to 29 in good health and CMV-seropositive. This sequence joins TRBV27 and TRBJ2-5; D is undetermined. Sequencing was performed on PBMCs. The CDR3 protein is CASSPLGETQYF. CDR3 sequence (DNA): TGTGCCAGCAGTCCCCTCGGAGAGACCCAGTACTTC.